This passage covers 27 T cell receptor beta chains from one sample sequenced in a study of T cell changes during pregnancy in multiple sclerosis (dated by TCRdb to about 2019). Receptor libraries were prepared by the immunoSEQ multiplex PCR assay. TCRdb limited this immuneACCESS table to in-frame rearrangements with V and J called. A share of clones is missing; checked studies link under half to unresolved V genes, and the rest is unexplained. The sample has 50,000 to 80,000 clones on record, around 90% of them singletons. Roughly 5.7% of the sample lies in the top ten. Material: CD8+ T cells from peripheral blood mononuclear cells, obtained before pregnancy. These receptors all stem from a female donor with multiple sclerosis, enrolled in a pregnancy study.

The rearrangement uses TRBV7-9 and TRBJ2-7; D is possibly TRBD1 (5 bases). The ends were cut back, 5 bases at V and 2 bases at J, with 13 bases in the middle. Per the germline V gene, CDR1 is SEHNR and CDR2 is FQNEAQ (reference sequence). The CDR3 is 14 residues long. This CDR3 is CASSTEQVPYEQYF. CDR3 bases: TGTGCCAGCAGCACAGAACAGGTGCCCTACGAGCAGTACTTC.

The chain carries TRBV19 and TRBJ1-1; TRBD1 aligns across 7 bases. The CDR3 has 12 amino acids. Germline CDR1 is LNHDA and CDR2 is SQIVND (reference sequence). V shed 11 bases and J 6 bases; nucleotides not matched to a gene: 9. This CDR3 reads CAVRQGLSEAFF. As DNA, the CDR3 is TGTGCCGTCAGACAGGGTTTGTCTGAAGCTTTCTTT.

This clone occurred a few times. The V and J genes are TRBV28 and TRBJ1-2; D is unclear. CDR3 length equals 14 residues. V was cut by 2 bases and J by 8 bases, with 15 bases left in between. Germline CDR1 is MDHEN and CDR2 is SYDVKM. The CDR3 region is CASSLPLTPFGYTF. The CDR3 region has the DNA TGTGCCAGCAGTTTACCCCTGACACCGTTCGGCTACACCTTC.

J is TRBJ2-1 and V is TRBV19; maybe TRBD2 (5 bases). Germline V gives CDR1 LNHDA, CDR2 SQIVND (reference sequence). CDR3 size: 15 residues. V was trimmed by 3 bases and J by 5 bases, leaving 14 bases between them. The CDR3 is CASSMSLAGNNEQFF. DNA of the CDR3: TGTGCCAGTAGTATGAGTCTAGCTGGAAACAATGAGCAGTTCTTC. Supplemented by reference TRBV19 and TRBJ2-1, the full variable domain reads DGGITQSPKYLFRKEGQNVTLSCEQNLNHDAMYWYRQDPGQGLRLIYYSQIVNDFQKGDIAEGYSVSREKKESFPLTVTSAQKNPTAFYLCASSMSLAGNNEQFFGPGTRLTVL.

The chain combines TRBV9 with TRBJ1-3, with D possibly matching TRBD1 (6 bases). Germline V gene sequence: CDR1 SGDLS, CDR2 YYNGEE. V lost 2 bases to trimming and J lost 0 bases, with 12 bases between them. CDR3 length equals 16 residues. DNA of the CDR3: TGTGCCAGCAGCGTCTCCACAGGGCTCTCTGGAAACACCATATATTTT. Translated, it gives CASSVSTGLSGNTIYF.

The chain has TRBV6-1 and TRBJ1-1; D is possibly TRBD1 (6 bases). V lost 2 bases, J lost 3 bases, and 10 bases lay in between. Germline V gene sequence: CDR1 MNHNS, CDR2 SASEGT. The CDR3 consists of 14 residues. The CDR3 reads CASSETQGYTEAFF. CDR3 DNA sequence: TGTGCCAGCAGTGAAACGCAGGGGTACACTGAAGCTTTCTTT.

The chain has TRBV7-8 and TRBJ1-6, with TRBD1 identical over 7 bases. Unmatched junction bases numbered 9, after V lost 4 bases and J lost 6 bases. Looked up from germline, CDR1 is SGHVS and CDR2 is FQNEAQ. The CDR3 spans 16 residues. CDR3 coding DNA: TGTGCCAGCAGCTCTTCTTTGGGACAGCCTAATTCACCCCTCCACTTT. It translates to CASSSSLGQPNSPLHF.

V gene TRBV9 combines with J gene TRBJ2-3, with 10 bases aligning to TRBD2. Trimming cost V 3 bases and J 2 bases; bases outside gene matches: 6. CDR3 length: 16 amino acids. Germline lookup yields CDR1 SGDLS and CDR2 YYNGEE. Here the CDR3 DNA reads TGTGCCAGCAGCGCTAGCGGGGGAGCAACCACAGATACGCAGTATTTT. This encodes CASSASGGATTDTQYF.

The chain links TRBV5-6 to TRBJ2-7; 7 nucleotides match TRBD1. The trim removed 4 bases at V and 2 bases at J, leaving 6 bases unmatched. CDR3 length equals 14 residues. Germline CDR1 is SGHDT and CDR2 is YYEEEE. CDR3: CASSAEQGPYEQYF. CDR3 coding DNA: TGTGCCAGCAGCGCCGAACAGGGGCCCTACGAGCAGTACTTC.

V gene TRBV7-6 combines with J gene TRBJ1-1; D gene uncertain. Germline V CDR1 and CDR2: SGHVS, FNYEAQ. The V end lost 5 bases, the J end lost 1 base, and 8 bases lay between the germline ends. The CDR3 loop spans 13 amino acids. The chain's CDR3 is CASSPSGNTEAFF. CDR3 nucleotides: TGTGCCAGCAGCCCGTCAGGGAACACTGAAGCTTTCTTT. Based on the CDR3 plus reference TRBV7-6 and TRBJ1-1, the full variable domain is GAGVSQSPRYKVTKRGQDVALRCDPISGHVSLYWYRQALGQGPEFLTYFNYEAQQDKSGLPNDRFSAERPEGSISTLTIQRTEQRDSAMYRCASSPSGNTEAFFGQGTRLTVV.

The chain has TRBV4-1 and TRBJ2-1, with 7 bases aligning to TRBD1. Germline V CDR1 and CDR2: MGHRA, YSYEKL. J was trimmed by 0 bases and V by 8 bases; bases with no gene match: 1. The CDR3 contains 13 residues. CDR3 amino acids: CASSGGSYNEQFF. CDR3 DNA: TGCGCCAGCTCAGGGGGCTCCTACAATGAGCAGTTCTTC.

The chain is built from TRBV30 and TRBJ2-7; D is uncertain. From germline, CDR1 is GTSNPN and CDR2 SVGIG (reference sequence). The CDR3 runs 12 residues. V dropped 1 base and J dropped 3 bases, with 7 bases sitting between them. CDR3 in amino acids: CAWSGALYEQYF. The CDR3 bases are TGTGCCTGGAGTGGCGCTCTCTACGAGCAGTACTTC.

The chain uses TRBV5-5 and TRBJ2-5; maybe TRBD1 (7 bases). With 4 bases removed from V and 2 bases from J, the gap between germline ends came to 12 bases. CDR1 SGHKS and CDR2 YYEKEE come from the germline V gene (reference sequence). The CDR3 covers 14 residues. This chain's CDR3 is CASSAGQLQETQYF. The CDR3 nucleotides read TGTGCCAGCAGCGCGGGACAGCTACAAGAGACCCAGTACTTC.

CDR3 protein: CASSPTSGDTQYF. In DNA, the CDR3 is TGCGCCAGCAGCCCTACATCGGGAGATACGCAGTATTTT. V is TRBV4-1 and J is TRBJ2-3, with D unclear. This CDR3 contains 13 residues. In germline, CDR1 is MGHRA, CDR2 YSYEKL. V lost 4 bases to trimming and J lost 5 bases, with 10 bases between them.

This chain links TRBV6-1 with TRBJ2-2, with D perhaps matching TRBD2 (6 bases). This CDR3 region has 16 residues. CDR1 and CDR2 (germline): MNHNS, SASEGT. Trimming pared 4 bases from V and 3 bases from J, leaving 15 bases between. In DNA form, the CDR3 reads TGTGCCAGCAGTGGCCCCTTATGGGAGGACACCGGGGAGCTGTTTTTT. Protein sequence: CASSGPLWEDTGELFF.

V gene TRBV13 combines with J gene TRBJ2-3; 9 bases are shared with TRBD2. Per germline, CDR1 PRHDT and CDR2 FYEKMQ (reference sequence). Germline trimming cut 5 bases from V and 1 base from J; bases unmatched to any gene: 4. The CDR3 loop spans 15 amino acids. CDR3: CASSPPSGGTDTQYF. For the CDR3, the DNA is TGTGCCAGCAGCCCACCTAGCGGGGGCACAGATACGCAGTATTTT.

V and J are TRBV5-8 and TRBJ2-1; TRBD2 aligns across 7 bases. This CDR3 region has 18 residues. Per the germline V gene, CDR1 is SGHTS and CDR2 is YDEGEE. J was trimmed by 0 bases and V by 4 bases; bases with no gene match: 13. The CDR3 reads CASSQVAGVSSSYNEQFF. In DNA, the CDR3 is TGTGCCAGCAGCCAGGTGGCGGGGGTTTCTAGCTCCTACAATGAGCAGTTCTTC.

J is TRBJ1-1 and V is TRBV5-6; 7 nucleotides line up with TRBD1. The ends lost 4 bases at V and 2 bases at J; junction bases unmatched: 8. CDR3 length: 15 amino acids. CDR1 is SGHDT, CDR2 YYEEEE, per germline. The CDR3 DNA sequence: TGTGCCAGCAGCCCGGACGACAGGGCTAACACTGAAGCTTTCTTT. Its translation is CASSPDDRANTEAFF.

A single count supports this clone. The genes are TRBV27 and TRBJ1-1, with D tentatively TRBD1 (5 bases). V was clipped by 2 bases and J by 5 bases, with 15 bases between them. The length of the CDR3 is 15 residues. The germline V gene encodes CDR1 MNHEY and CDR2 SMNVEV (reference sequence). CDR3 in DNA: TGTGCCAGCAGTTTAAGGTTCCCCGGGGGGACTGAAGCTTTCTTT. Its translation is CASSLRFPGGTEAFF.

The V and J genes are TRBV2 and TRBJ2-6, with D possibly TRBD2 on 5 matching bases. This CDR3 spans 16 amino acids. V was shortened by 6 bases and J by 0 bases, with 12 bases between the two germline ends. Germline CDR1 reads SNHLY; CDR2 reads FYNNEI. The CDR3 reads CASSPGSLSGANVLTF. The CDR3 DNA is TGTGCCAGCAGCCCGGGGTCACTCTCTGGGGCCAACGTCCTGACTTTC.

The CDR3 DNA sequence: TGTGCCAGCAGTCTACGAATCGGGAGAACTTATGGCTACACCTTC. Translated, it gives CASSLRIGRTYGYTF. V usage is TRBV27 and J usage is TRBJ1-2; D remains ambiguous. The ends were cut back, 5 bases at V and 5 bases at J, with 18 bases in the middle. Germline V gene data show CDR1 as MNHEY and CDR2 as SMNVEV (reference sequence). The CDR3 totals 15 residues.

The chain couples TRBV5-6 to TRBJ1-2, with D hard to call. The CDR3 contains 13 residues. Trimming left V 4 bases short and J 4 bases short, with 11 bases between. Germline CDR1 is SGHDT and CDR2 is YYEEEE. DNA of the CDR3: TGTGCCAGCAGCCTGGGAGGTTCCTATGGCTACACCTTC. It encodes CASSLGGSYGYTF.

The genes are TRBV7-9 and TRBJ1-3; tentatively, D is TRBD1 (6 bases). Germline loops: CDR1 SEHNR, CDR2 FQNEAQ (reference sequence). This CDR3 contains 18 residues. Trimming removed 2 bases at V and 2 bases at J, with 19 bases between. CDR3 sequence: CASSLPRTDPGPGNTIYF. The DNA for the CDR3 is TGTGCCAGCAGCTTACCCAGGACAGACCCTGGACCTGGAAACACCATATATTTT.

The chain uses TRBV6-1 and TRBJ2-3, with D possibly matching TRBD2 (5 bases). The ends were cut back, 0 bases at V and 5 bases at J, with 9 bases in the middle. Germline-derived CDR1 and CDR2 are MNHNS and SASEGT. The CDR3 loop spans 14 amino acids. The CDR3 DNA sequence: TGTGCCAGCAGTGAAGCGCTGAGGGAAGATACGCAGTATTTT. It encodes CASSEALREDTQYF.

The gene calls are TRBV19 and TRBJ2-7; TRBD1 aligns across 9 bases. The germline V gene encodes CDR1 LNHDA and CDR2 SQIVND (reference sequence). V was clipped by 5 bases and J by 6 bases; unmatched bases: 8. CDR3 length: 14 residues. The CDR3, as DNA: TGTGCCAGTAGTCCCGGGACAGGGAGCCGCGAGCAGTACTTC. Translated: CASSPGTGSREQYF.

Only one count was recorded for this clone. This chain joins TRBV9 and TRBJ2-2, with a weak D call TRBD1 (6 bases). Trimming shortened V by 1 base and J by 2 bases, and 9 bases separated the two germline ends. CDR3 length: 15 residues. The V gene's germline CDR1 is SGDLS and CDR2 YYNGEE. The CDR3 bases are TGTGCCAGCAGCGTATCGGACAGAAACACCGGGGAGCTGTTTTTT. It encodes CASSVSDRNTGELFF.

The V gene is TRBV6-6, the J gene TRBJ2-1; 7 bases match TRBD2. The CDR3 loop spans 15 amino acids. The junction had 7 bases not matched to a gene; V was cut back by 2 bases and J by 6 bases. Germline lookup yields CDR1 MNHNY and CDR2 SVGAGI (reference sequence). Written as DNA, the CDR3 is TGTGCCAGCAGTTACGGGACGGGGGGAAGCAATGAGCAGTTCTTC. Its protein product is CASSYGTGGSNEQFF.